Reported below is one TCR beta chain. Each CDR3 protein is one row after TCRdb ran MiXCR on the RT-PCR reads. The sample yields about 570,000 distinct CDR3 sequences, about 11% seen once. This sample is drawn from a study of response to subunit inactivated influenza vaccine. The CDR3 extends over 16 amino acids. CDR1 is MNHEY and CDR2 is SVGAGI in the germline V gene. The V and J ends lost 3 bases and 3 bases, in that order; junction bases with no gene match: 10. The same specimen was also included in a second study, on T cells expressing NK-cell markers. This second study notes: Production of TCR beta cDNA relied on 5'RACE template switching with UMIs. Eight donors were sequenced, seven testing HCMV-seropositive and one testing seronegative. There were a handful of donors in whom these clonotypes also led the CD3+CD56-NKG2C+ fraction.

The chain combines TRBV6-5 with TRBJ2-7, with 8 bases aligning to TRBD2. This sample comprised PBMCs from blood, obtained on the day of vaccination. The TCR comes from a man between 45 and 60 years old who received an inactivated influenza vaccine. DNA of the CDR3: TGTGCCAGCAGTTATTTCGGGCGGGGGGAAGACTACGAGCAGTACTTC. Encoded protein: CASSYFGRGEDYEQYF.